Below, one TCR beta chain is given with its context. This entry is derived from a study of T cell changes during pregnancy in multiple sclerosis. TCRdb keeps only in-frame clones here, not all; method: immunoSEQ multiplex PCR. The table includes about 93,000 clones, approximately 90% detected once. The CDR3 has 16 residues. In germline, CDR1 is SGHAT, CDR2 FQDESV (reference sequence). Trimming at V came to 0 bases and at J to 9 bases, leaving 9 bases not matched to a gene. This clonotype originated in a female donor with multiple sclerosis, enrolled in a pregnancy study. The specimen was peripheral blood, collected before pregnancy. The V call is TRBV11-1, the J call TRBJ2-1; 9 bases map to TRBD2. As DNA, the CDR3 is TGTGCCAGCAGCTTAGCTGGCGGGAGGGCAGGGGGTGAGCAGTTCTTC. It specifies CASSLAGGRAGGEQFF.